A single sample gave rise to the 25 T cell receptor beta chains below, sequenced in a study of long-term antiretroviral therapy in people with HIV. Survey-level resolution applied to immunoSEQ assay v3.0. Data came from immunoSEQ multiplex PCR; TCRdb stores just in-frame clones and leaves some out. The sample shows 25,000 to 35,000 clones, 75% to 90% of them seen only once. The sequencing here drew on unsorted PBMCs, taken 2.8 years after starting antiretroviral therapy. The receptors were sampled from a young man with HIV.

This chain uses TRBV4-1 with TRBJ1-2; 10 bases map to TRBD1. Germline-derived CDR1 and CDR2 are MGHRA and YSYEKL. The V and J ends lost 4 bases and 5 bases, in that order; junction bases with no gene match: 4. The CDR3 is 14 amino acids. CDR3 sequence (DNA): TGCGCCAGCAGCCCCTCGGGACAGGGGTATGGCTACACCTTC. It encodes CASSPSGQGYGYTF.

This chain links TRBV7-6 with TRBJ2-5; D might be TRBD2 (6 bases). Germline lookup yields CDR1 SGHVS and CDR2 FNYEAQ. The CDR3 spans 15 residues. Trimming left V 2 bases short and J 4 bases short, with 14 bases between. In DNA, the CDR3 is TGTGCCAGCAGCTTACAAACGGTGGGGGGAGAGACCCAGTACTTC. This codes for CASSLQTVGGETQYF.

CDR3 amino acids: CASSYGGMSSYNEQFF. In DNA form, the CDR3 reads TGTGCCAGCAGTTACGGCGGGATGAGCTCCTACAATGAGCAGTTCTTC. The chain has TRBV6-5 and TRBJ2-1, with D tentatively TRBD2 (6 bases). V was clipped by 2 bases and J by 0 bases, with 11 bases between them. The germline V gene has CDR1 MNHEY and CDR2 SVGAGI. The CDR3 totals 16 residues.

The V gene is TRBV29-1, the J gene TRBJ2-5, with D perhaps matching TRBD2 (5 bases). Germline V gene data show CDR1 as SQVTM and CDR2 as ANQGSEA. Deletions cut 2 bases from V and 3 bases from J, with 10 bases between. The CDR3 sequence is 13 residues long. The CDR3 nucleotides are TGCAGCGTTGAAAACTCCGGGAAAGAGACCCAGTACTTC. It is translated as CSVENSGKETQYF.

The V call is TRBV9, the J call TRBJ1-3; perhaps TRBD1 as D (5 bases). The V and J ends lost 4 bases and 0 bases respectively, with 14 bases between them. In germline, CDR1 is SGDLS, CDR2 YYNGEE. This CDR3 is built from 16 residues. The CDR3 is CASSPRGAYSGNTIYF. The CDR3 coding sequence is TGTGCCAGCAGCCCCCGTGGGGCCTACTCTGGAAACACCATATATTTT.

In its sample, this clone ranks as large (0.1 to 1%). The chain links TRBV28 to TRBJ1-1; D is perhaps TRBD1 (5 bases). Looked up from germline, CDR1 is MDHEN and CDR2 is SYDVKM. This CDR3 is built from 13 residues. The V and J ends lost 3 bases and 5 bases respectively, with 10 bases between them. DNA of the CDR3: TGTGCCAGCAGTTTTCGGGGGGTGACTGAAGCTTTCTTT. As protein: CASSFRGVTEAFF. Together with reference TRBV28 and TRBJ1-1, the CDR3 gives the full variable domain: DVKVTQSSRYLVKRTGEKVFLECVQDMDHENMFWYRQDPGLGLRLIYFSYDVKMKEKGDIPEGYSVSREKKERFSLILESASTNQTSMYLCASSFRGVTEAFFGQGTRLTVV.

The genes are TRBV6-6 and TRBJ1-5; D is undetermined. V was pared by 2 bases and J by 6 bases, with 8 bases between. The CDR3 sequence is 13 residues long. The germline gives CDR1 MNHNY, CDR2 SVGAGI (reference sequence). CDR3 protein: CASSYREGQPQHF. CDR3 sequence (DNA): TGTGCCAGCAGTTACAGGGAGGGTCAGCCCCAGCATTTT.

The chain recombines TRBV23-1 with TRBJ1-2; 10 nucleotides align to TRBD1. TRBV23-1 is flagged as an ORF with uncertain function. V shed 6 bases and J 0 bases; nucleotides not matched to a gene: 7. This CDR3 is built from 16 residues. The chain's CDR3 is CASRPGQGKANYGYTF. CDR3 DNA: TGCGCCAGCAGGCCGGGACAGGGGAAAGCTAACTATGGCTACACCTTC.

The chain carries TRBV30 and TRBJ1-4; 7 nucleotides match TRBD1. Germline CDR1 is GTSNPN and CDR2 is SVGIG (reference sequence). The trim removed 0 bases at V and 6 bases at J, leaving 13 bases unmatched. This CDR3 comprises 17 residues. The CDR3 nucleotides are TGTGCCTGGAGTGTAGGCCCCCTGACAGGGCAGGATGAAAAACTGTTTTTT. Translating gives CAWSVGPLTGQDEKLFF. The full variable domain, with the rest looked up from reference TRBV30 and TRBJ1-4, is SQTIHQWPATLVQPVGSPLSLECTVEGTSNPNLYWYRQAAGRGLQLLFYSVGIGQISSEVPQNLSASRPQDRQFILSSKKLLLSDSGFYLCAWSVGPLTGQDEKLFFGSGTQLSVL.

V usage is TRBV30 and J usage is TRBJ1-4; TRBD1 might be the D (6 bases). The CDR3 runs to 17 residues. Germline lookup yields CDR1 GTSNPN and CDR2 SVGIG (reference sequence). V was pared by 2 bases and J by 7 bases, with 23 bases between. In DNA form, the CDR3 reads TGTGCCTGGAGTCCTCTTCGGTTTGGGGGCGGTGCTGAAAAACTGTTTTTT. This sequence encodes CAWSPLRFGGGAEKLFF. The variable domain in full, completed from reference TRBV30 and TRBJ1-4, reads SQTIHQWPATLVQPVGSPLSLECTVEGTSNPNLYWYRQAAGRGLQLLFYSVGIGQISSEVPQNLSASRPQDRQFILSSKKLLLSDSGFYLCAWSPLRFGGGAEKLFFGSGTQLSVL.

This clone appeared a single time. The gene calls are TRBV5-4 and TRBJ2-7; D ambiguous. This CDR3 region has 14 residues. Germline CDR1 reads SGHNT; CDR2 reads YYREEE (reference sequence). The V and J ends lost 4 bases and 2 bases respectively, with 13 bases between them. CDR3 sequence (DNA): TGTGCCAGCAGCGAGGACCGTTATACCTACGAGCAGTACTTC. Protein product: CASSEDRYTYEQYF.

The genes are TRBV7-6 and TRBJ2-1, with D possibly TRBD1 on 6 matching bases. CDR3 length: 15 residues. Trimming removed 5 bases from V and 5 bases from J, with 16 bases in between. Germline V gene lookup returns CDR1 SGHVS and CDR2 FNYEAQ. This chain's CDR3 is CASSASQGLDNEQFF. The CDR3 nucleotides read TGTGCCAGCAGCGCCTCCCAGGGGCTCGACAATGAGCAGTTCTTC.

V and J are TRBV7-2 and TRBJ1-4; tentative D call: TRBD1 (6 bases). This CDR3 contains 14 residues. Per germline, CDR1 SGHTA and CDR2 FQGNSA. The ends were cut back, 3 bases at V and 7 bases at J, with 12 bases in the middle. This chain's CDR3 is CASSFGSRGEKLFF. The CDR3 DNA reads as TGTGCCAGCAGCTTTGGATCCAGGGGTGAAAAACTGTTTTTT. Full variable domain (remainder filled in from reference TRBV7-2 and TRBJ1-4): GAGVSQSPSNKVTEKGKDVELRCDPISGHTALYWYRQSLGQGLEFLIYFQGNSAPDKSGLPSDRFSAERTGGSVSTLTIQRTQQEDSAVYLCASSFGSRGEKLFFGSGTQLSVL.

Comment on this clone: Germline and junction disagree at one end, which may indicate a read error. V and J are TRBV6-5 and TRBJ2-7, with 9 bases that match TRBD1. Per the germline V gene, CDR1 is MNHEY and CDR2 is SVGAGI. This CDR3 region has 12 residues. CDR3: CASSYSGTGFSF. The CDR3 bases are TGTGCCAGCAGTTACTCCGGGACAGGGTTTTCCTTC.

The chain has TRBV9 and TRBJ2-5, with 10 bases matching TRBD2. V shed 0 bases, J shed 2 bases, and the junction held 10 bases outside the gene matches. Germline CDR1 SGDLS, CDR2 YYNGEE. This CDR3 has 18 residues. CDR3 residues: CASSVAPSGGLGQETQYF. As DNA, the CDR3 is TGTGCCAGCAGCGTAGCCCCTAGCGGGGGCCTTGGACAAGAGACCCAGTACTTC.

CDR3 in amino acids: CASILQGAAYEQYF. The CDR3, as DNA: TGTGCCAGCATACTTCAGGGGGCAGCGTACGAGCAGTACTTC. V usage is TRBV28 and J usage is TRBJ2-7; 8 nucleotides agree with TRBD1. Trimming at V came to 7 bases and at J to 4 bases, leaving 9 bases not matched to a gene. From germline, CDR1 is MDHEN and CDR2 SYDVKM. The CDR3 length is 14 residues.

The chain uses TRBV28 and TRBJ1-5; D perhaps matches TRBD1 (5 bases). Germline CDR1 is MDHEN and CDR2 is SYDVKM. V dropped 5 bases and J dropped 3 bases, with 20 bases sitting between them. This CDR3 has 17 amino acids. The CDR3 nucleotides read TGTGCCAGCAGTGTATTTCAGGGCGGGATACTCAATCAGCCCCAGCATTTT. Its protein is CASSVFQGGILNQPQHF.

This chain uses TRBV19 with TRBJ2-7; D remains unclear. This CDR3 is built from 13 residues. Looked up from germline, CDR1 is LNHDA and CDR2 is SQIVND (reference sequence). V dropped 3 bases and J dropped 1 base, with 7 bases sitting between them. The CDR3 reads CASSIGPSYEQYF. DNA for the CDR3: TGTGCCAGTAGTATCGGGCCTTCCTACGAGCAGTACTTC.

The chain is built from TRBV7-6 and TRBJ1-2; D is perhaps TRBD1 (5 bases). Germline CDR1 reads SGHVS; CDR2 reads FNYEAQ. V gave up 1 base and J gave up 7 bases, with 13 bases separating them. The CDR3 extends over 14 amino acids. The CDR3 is CASSLGGRRGGYTF. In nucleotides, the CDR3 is TGTGCCAGCAGCTTAGGCGGGAGGAGGGGTGGCTACACCTTC.

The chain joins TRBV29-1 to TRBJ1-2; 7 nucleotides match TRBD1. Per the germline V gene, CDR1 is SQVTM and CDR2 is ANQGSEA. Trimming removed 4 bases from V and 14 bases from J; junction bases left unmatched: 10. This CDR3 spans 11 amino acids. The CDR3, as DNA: TGCAGCGTTGCGGGGGGACAGACCATAACCTTC. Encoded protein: CSVAGGQTITF.

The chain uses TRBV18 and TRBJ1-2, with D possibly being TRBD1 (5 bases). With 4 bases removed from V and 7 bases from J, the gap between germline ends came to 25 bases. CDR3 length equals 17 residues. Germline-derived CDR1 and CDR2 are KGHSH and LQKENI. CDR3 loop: CASSHLLDPGPASGYTF. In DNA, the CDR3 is TGTGCCAGCTCACACCTTCTCGACCCGGGACCCGCTTCTGGCTACACCTTC. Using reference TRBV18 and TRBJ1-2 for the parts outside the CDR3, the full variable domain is NAGVMQNPRHLVRRRGQEARLRCSPMKGHSHVYWYRQLPEEGLKFMVYLQKENIIDESGMPKERFSAEFPKEGPSILRIQQVVRGDSAAYFCASSHLLDPGPASGYTFGSGTRLTVV.

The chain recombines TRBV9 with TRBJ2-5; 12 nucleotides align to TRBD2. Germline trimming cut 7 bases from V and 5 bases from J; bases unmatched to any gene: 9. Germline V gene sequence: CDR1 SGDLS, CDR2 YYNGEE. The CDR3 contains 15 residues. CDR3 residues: CASGSSGRGGETQYF. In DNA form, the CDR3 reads TGTGCCAGCGGTTCTAGCGGGAGGGGTGGGGAGACCCAGTACTTC.

The CDR3 sequence is CASWGGNQPQHF. As DNA, the CDR3 is TGTGCCAGCTGGGGAGGCAATCAGCCCCAGCATTTT. The chain employs TRBV28 and TRBJ1-5, with no clear D. Germline V gene sequence: CDR1 MDHEN, CDR2 SYDVKM. The CDR3 is 12 amino acids. Trimming cost V 8 bases and J 2 bases, with 7 bases left between them.

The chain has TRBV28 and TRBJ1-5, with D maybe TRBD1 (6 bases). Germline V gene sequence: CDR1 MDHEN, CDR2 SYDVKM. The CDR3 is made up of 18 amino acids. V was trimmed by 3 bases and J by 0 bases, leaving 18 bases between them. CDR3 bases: TGTGCCAGCAGTTTTGGGGGCGGAGGCTCTACTAGCAATCAGCCCCAGCATTTT. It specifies CASSFGGGGSTSNQPQHF.

CDR3 protein: CASTFFGGGAFGEQFF. CDR3 sequence (DNA): TGCGCCAGCACCTTCTTCGGCGGGGGGGCGTTTGGTGAGCAGTTCTTC. This rearrangement joins TRBV5-1 to TRBJ2-1; 9 bases are a match to TRBD2. The germline CDR1 and CDR2 sequences are SGHRS and YFSETQ. The V segment lost 6 bases and the J segment 9 bases; nucleotides outside the gene matches: 16. The length of the CDR3 is 16 residues.